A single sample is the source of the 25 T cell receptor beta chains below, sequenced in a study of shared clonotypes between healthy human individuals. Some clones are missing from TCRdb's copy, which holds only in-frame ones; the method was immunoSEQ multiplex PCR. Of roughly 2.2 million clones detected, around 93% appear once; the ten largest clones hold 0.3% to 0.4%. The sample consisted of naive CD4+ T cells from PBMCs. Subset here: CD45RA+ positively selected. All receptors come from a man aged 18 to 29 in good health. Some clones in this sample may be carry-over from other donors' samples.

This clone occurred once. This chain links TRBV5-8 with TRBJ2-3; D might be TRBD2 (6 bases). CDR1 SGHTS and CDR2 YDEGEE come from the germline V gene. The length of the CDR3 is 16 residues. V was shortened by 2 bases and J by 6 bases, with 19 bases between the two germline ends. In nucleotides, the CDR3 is TGTGCCAGCAGCTTTGGGAGGACCTCCCACGGGGATACGCAGTATTTT. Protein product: CASSFGRTSHGDTQYF.

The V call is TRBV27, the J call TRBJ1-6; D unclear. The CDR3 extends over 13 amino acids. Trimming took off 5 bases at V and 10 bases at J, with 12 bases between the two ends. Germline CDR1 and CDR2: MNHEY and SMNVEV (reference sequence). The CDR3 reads CASSTLRESPLHF. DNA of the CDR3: TGTGCCAGCAGTACCCTAAGAGAGTCACCCCTCCACTTT.

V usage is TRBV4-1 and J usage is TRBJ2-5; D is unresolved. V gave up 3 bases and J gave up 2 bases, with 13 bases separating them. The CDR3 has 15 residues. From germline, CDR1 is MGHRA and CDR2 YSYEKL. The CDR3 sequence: CASSQPRELQETQYF. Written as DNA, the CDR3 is TGCGCCAGCAGCCAGCCCCGTGAGTTACAAGAGACCCAGTACTTC.

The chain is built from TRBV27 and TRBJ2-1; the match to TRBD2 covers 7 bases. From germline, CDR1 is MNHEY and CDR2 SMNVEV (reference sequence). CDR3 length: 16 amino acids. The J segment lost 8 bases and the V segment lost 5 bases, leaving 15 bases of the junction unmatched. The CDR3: CASSTRARAGMYEQFF. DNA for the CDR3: TGTGCCAGCAGTACCAGGGCGAGAGCGGGAATGTATGAGCAGTTCTTC.

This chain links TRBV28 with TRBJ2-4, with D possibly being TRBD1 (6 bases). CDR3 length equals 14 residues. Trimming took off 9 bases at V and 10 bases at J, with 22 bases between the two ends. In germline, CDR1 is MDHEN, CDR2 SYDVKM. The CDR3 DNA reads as TGTGCCAGTCGAGACGGGACACCCAGCCGTATTCAGTACTTC. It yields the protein CASRDGTPSRIQYF.

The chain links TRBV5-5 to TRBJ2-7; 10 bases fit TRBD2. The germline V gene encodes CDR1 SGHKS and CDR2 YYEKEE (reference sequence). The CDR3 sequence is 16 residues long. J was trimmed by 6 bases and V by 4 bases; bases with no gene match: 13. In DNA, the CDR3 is TGTGCCAGCAGCCCGGGGACTAGCGTTTATAGATCCGAGCAGTACTTC. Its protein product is CASSPGTSVYRSEQYF.

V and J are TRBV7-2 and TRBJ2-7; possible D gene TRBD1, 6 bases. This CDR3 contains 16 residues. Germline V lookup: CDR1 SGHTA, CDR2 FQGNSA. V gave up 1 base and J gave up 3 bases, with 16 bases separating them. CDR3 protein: CASSLGRRRGGYEQYF. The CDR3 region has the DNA TGTGCCAGCAGCTTAGGCCGGAGGAGAGGGGGCTACGAGCAGTACTTC. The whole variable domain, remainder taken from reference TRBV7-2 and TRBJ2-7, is GAGVSQSPSNKVTEKGKDVELRCDPISGHTALYWYRQSLGQGLEFLIYFQGNSAPDKSGLPSDRFSAERTGGSVSTLTIQRTQQEDSAVYLCASSLGRRRGGYEQYFGPGTRLTVT.

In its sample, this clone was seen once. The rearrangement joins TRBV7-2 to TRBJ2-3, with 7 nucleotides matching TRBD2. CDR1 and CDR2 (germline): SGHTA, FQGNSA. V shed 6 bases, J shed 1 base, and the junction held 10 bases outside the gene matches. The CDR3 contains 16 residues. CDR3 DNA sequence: TGTGCCAGCAGTGACTCCGGGACTATCGGCACAGATACGCAGTATTTT. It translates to CASSDSGTIGTDTQYF.

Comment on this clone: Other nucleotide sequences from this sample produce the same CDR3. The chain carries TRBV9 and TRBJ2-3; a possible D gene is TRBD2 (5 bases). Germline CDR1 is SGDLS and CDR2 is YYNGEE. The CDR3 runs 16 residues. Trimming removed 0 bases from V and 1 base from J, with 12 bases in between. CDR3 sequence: CASSVGLAGGTDTQYF. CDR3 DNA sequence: TGTGCCAGCAGCGTAGGGCTAGCCGGCGGCACAGATACGCAGTATTTT.

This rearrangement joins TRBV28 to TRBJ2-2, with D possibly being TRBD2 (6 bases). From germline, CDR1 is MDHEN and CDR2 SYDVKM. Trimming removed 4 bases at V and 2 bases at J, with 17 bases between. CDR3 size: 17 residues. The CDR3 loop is CASSSQTPGSNTGELFF. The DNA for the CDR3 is TGTGCCAGCAGTTCTCAGACCCCCGGGAGCAACACCGGGGAGCTGTTTTTT. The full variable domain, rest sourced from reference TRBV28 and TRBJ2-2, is DVKVTQSSRYLVKRTGEKVFLECVQDMDHENMFWYRQDPGLGLRLIYFSYDVKMKEKGDIPEGYSVSREKKERFSLILESASTNQTSMYLCASSSQTPGSNTGELFFGEGSRLTVL.

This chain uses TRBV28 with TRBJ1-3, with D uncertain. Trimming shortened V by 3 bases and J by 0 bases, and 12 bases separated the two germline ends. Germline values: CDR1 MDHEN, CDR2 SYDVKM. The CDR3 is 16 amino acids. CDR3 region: CASSLMRRDSGNTIYF. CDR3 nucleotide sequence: TGTGCCAGCAGTTTGATGCGCAGAGACTCTGGAAACACCATATATTTT. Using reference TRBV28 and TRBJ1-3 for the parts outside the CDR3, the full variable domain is DVKVTQSSRYLVKRTGEKVFLECVQDMDHENMFWYRQDPGLGLRLIYFSYDVKMKEKGDIPEGYSVSREKKERFSLILESASTNQTSMYLCASSLMRRDSGNTIYFGEGSWLTVV.

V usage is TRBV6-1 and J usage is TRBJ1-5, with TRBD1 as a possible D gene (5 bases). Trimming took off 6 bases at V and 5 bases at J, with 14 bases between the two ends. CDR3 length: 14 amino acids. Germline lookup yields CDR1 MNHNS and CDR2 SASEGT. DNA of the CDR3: TGTGCCAGCAGGCCGGGGAGGGGCGATCAGCCCCAGCATTTT. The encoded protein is CASRPGRGDQPQHF.

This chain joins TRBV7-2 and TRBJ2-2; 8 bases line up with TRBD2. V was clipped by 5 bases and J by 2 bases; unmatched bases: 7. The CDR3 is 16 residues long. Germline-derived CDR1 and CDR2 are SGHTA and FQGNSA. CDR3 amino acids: CASSPRTSLNTGELFF. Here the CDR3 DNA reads TGTGCCAGCAGCCCTAGGACTAGCTTAAACACCGGGGAGCTGTTTTTT.

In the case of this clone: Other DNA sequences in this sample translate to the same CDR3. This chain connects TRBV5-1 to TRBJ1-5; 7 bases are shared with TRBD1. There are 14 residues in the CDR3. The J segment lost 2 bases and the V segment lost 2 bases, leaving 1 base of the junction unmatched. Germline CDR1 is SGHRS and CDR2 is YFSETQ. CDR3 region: CASSLTGGNQPQHF. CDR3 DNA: TGCGCCAGCAGCTTAACAGGGGGCAATCAGCCCCAGCATTTT.

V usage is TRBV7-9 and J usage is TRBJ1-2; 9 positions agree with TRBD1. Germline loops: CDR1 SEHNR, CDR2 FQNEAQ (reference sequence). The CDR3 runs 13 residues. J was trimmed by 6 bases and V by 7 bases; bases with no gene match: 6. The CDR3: CASIDRDRDGYTF. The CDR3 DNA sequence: TGTGCCAGCATTGACCGGGACAGGGATGGCTACACCTTC.

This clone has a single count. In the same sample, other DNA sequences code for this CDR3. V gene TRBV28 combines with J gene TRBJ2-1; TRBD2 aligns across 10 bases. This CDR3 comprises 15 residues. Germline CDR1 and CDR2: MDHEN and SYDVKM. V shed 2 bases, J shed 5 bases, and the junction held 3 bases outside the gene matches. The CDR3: CASSLGLAGDNEQFF. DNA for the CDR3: TGTGCCAGCAGTTTAGGGCTAGCGGGAGACAATGAGCAGTTCTTC. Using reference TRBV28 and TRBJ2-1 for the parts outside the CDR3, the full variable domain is DVKVTQSSRYLVKRTGEKVFLECVQDMDHENMFWYRQDPGLGLRLIYFSYDVKMKEKGDIPEGYSVSREKKERFSLILESASTNQTSMYLCASSLGLAGDNEQFFGPGTRLTVL.

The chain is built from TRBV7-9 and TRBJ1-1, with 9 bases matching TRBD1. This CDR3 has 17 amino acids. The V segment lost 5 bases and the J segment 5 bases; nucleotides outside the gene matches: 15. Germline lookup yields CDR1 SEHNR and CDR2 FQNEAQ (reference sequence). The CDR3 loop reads CASSPLSRGQGGTEAFF. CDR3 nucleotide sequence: TGTGCCAGCAGCCCCCTTTCCAGGGGACAGGGAGGAACTGAAGCTTTCTTT.

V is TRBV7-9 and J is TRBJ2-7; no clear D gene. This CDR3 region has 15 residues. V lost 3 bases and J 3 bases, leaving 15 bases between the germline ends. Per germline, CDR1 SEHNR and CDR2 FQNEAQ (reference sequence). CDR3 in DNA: TGTGCCAGCAGCTTGAGTGGGCTTCTTAACTACGAGCAGTACTTC. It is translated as CASSLSGLLNYEQYF.

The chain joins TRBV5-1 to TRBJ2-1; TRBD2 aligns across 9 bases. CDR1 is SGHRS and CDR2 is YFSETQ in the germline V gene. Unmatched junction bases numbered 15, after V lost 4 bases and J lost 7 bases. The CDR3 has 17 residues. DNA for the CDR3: TGCGCCAGCAGCCAGGTGAATAGCGGGAGTTTAGCGAATGAGCAGTTCTTC. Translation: CASSQVNSGSLANEQFF. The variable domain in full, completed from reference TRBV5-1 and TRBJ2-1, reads KAGVTQTPRYLIKTRGQQVTLSCSPISGHRSVSWYQQTPGQGLQFLFEYFSETQRNKGNFPGRFSGRQFSNSRSEMNVSTLELGDSALYLCASSQVNSGSLANEQFFGPGTRLTVL.

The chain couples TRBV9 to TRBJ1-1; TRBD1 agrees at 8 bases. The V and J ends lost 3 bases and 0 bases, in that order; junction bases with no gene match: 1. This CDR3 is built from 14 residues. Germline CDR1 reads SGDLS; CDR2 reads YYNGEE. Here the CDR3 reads CASSGDRLNTEAFF. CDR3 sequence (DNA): TGTGCCAGCAGCGGGGACAGGCTGAACACTGAAGCTTTCTTT.

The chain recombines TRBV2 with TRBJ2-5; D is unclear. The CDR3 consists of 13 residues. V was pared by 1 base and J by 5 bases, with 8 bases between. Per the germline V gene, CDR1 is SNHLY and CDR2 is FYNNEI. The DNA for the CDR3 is TGTGCCAGCAGTGAAGGTGGGTCGGAGACCCAGTACTTC. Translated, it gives CASSEGGSETQYF.

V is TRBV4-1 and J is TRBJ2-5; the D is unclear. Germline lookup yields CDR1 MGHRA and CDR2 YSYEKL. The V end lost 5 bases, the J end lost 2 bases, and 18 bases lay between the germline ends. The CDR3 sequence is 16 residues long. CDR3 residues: CASSSPLRTSQETQYF. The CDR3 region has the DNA TGCGCCAGCAGCTCTCCCCTACGGACCAGTCAAGAGACCCAGTACTTC.

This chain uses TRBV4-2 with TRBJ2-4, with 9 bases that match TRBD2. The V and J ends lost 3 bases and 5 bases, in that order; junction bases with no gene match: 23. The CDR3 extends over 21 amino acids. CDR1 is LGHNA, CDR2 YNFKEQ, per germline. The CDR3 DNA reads TGTGCCAGCAGCCAGCTAGGGGCCAGTAGCGGGAGATTTGGAAACCAAAACATTCAGTACTTC. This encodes CASSQLGASSGRFGNQNIQYF.

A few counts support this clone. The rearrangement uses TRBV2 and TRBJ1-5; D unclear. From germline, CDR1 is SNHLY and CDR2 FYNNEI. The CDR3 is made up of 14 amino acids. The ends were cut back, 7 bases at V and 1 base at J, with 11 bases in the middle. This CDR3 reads CASTYQSSNQPQHF. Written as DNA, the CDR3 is TGTGCCAGCACGTACCAGTCAAGCAATCAGCCCCAGCATTTT.

CDR3: CASSRLAGASDTQYF. The CDR3, as DNA: TGTGCCAGCAGTCGGTTGGCGGGAGCCTCAGATACGCAGTATTTT. The chain links TRBV7-6 to TRBJ2-3; 7 bases agree with TRBD2. Germline assignment: CDR1 SGHVS and CDR2 FNYEAQ. V shed 6 bases and J 4 bases; nucleotides not matched to a gene: 10. The CDR3 loop spans 15 amino acids.